This TCR beta chain was recorded in a study of spatial heterogeneity in lung cancer. About the study: Samples came from roughly 72 TRACERx patients with untreated early-stage lung cancer. Compared with alpha-chain sequences, beta-chain sequences were consistently detected in greater numbers.

This clonotype was seen many times. TCRdb re-called the 5' RACE reads with MiXCR, one entry per CDR3 protein. The sample consists of 100,000 to 120,000 distinct CDR3 sequences, more than 10% of them appearing once. The ends lost 1 base at V and 6 bases at J; junction bases unmatched: 10. Germline lookup yields CDR1 SQVTM and CDR2 ANQGSEA. CDR3 length equals 15 residues. The time point here: blood at routine non-recurrence follow-up after resection. Whole RNA from tumor, nontumor lung or frozen PBMC was sequenced unsorted. Sequencing was performed on PBMCs, taken at follow-up. The chain couples TRBV29-1 to TRBJ1-2; 8 positions match TRBD1. This TCR was sampled from a female donor with early-stage non-small cell lung cancer. CDR3 sequence (DNA): TGCAGCGTTGAAGCCGGACAGGGAGGATTGAATGGCTACACCTTC. It encodes CSVEAGQGGLNGYTF. Combining the CDR3 with reference TRBV29-1 and TRBJ1-2 gives the whole variable domain SAVISQKPSRDICQRGTSLTIQCQVDSQVTMMFWYRQQPGQSLTLIATANQGSEATYESGFVIDKFPISRPNLTFSTLTVSNMSPEDSSIYLCSVEAGQGGLNGYTFGSGTRLTVV.